A selection of T cell receptor beta chains follows, all from one sample in a study of T cells of healthy individuals. TCRdb recomputed calls from the 5' RACE reads with MiXCR, one row per CDR3 protein. The sample lists some 69,000 distinct CDR3 sequences, roughly 15% occurring once. These TCRs come from a human donor in good health. CDR3s include the opening cysteine and the closing phenylalanine or tryptophan. The D gene is left open where the match is weak. Expanded clones get a size class; other rows say once, few or many, or leave the size out.

V: TRBV7-8
D: TRBD2
size: .
J: TRBJ2-7
DNA: TGTGCCAGCAGCTTAGGAGGTAGCGGGAGTAGGTACGAGCAGTACTTC
CDR3: CASSLGGSGSRYEQYF

V: TRBV28
D: .
size: few
J: TRBJ1-1
DNA: TGTGCCAGCAGTTCACTCGTTTTTTCCACTGAAGCTTTCTTT
CDR3: CASSSLVFSTEAFF

V: TRBV4-1
D: .
size: many
J: TRBJ1-1
DNA: TGCGCCAGCAGCCAAGACGGCCCTGAGGACACTGAAGCTTTCTTT
CDR3: CASSQDGPEDTEAFF

V: TRBV29-1
D: TRBD1
size: many
J: TRBJ2-6
DNA: TGCAGCGTCGAAGGGAGTCGGACAGGCGCCTCTGGGGCCAACGTCCTGACTTTC
CDR3: CSVEGSRTGASGANVLTF

V: TRBV4-1
D: .
size: .
J: TRBJ2-3
DNA: TGCGCCAGCAGCCCTAGGAGGGATACGCAGTATTTT
CDR3: CASSPRRDTQYF

V: TRBV11-3
D: .
size: .
J: TRBJ2-1
DNA: TGTGCCAGCAGCCACGACCGAAGCTCCTACAATGAGCAGTTCTTC
CDR3: CASSHDRSSYNEQFF

V: TRBV20-1
D: .
size: .
J: TRBJ2-2
DNA: TGCAGTGCTAAGTACAGGGAAAGGGCCGGGGAGCTGTTTTTT
CDR3: CSAKYRERAGELFF

V: TRBV5-1
D: TRBD1
size: .
J: TRBJ1-5
DNA: TGCGCCAGCAGCTTGGCGTCTCCGGGACAGGGGGTTTTTCAGCCCCAGCATTTT
CDR3: CASSLASPGQGVFQPQHF

V: TRBV27
D: .
size: .
J: TRBJ1-1
DNA: TGTGCCAGCAGTTCCCAGACGAACACTGAAGCTTTCTTT
CDR3: CASSSQTNTEAFF

V: TRBV14
D: TRBD2
size: .
J: TRBJ2-7
DNA: TGTGCCAGCGGGACTATCATCTACGAGCAGTACTTC
CDR3: CASGTIIYEQYF

V: TRBV4-1
D: TRBD2
size: few
J: TRBJ2-2
DNA: TGCGCCAGCAGCCAGCCCTCTCCGGGACTAGCGGGAGGGCCTAGGGACACCGGGGAGCTGTTTTTT
CDR3: CASSQPSPGLAGGPRDTGELFF

V: TRBV20-1
D: .
size: many
J: TRBJ1-2
DNA: TGCAGTGCCGGGGGGCCCGACAGAGCCTATGGCTACACCTTC
CDR3: CSAGGPDRAYGYTF

V: TRBV7-2
D: .
size: .
J: TRBJ2-1
DNA: TGTGCCAGCAGCGCAGCAGGTTACGACTACAATGAGCAGTTCTTC
CDR3: CASSAAGYDYNEQFF

V: TRBV20-1
D: TRBD1
size: many
J: TRBJ1-1
DNA: TGCAGTGCACTAGACAGGGGGCAGGGGGCTGAAGCTTTCTTT
CDR3: CSALDRGQGAEAFF

V: TRBV20-1
D: TRBD1
size: many
J: TRBJ2-2
DNA: TGCAGTTCACCGGGACAGGGTTTCGGGGAGCTGTTTTTT
CDR3: CSSPGQGFGELFF

V: TRBV24-1
D: .
size: few
J: TRBJ2-5
DNA: TGTGCCACCAGTGATTCTGGGGGAGCAGAGACCCAGTACTTC
CDR3: CATSDSGGAETQYF

V: TRBV24-1
D: .
size: few
J: TRBJ2-3
DNA: TGTGCCACCAGTGACCCAGGCCATACGCAGTATTTT
CDR3: CATSDPGHTQYF

V: TRBV7-9
D: .
size: few
J: TRBJ2-7
DNA: TGTGCCAGCAGCTTTCAGGGGTCCAGGGGCGAGCAGTACTTC
CDR3: CASSFQGSRGEQYF

V: TRBV6-4
D: TRBD2
size: medium-sized
J: TRBJ2-3
DNA: TGTGCCAGCAGTGACTCTAGCGGGGGTAGCACAGATACGCAGTATTTT
CDR3: CASSDSSGGSTDTQYF

V: TRBV28
D: TRBD2
size: .
J: TRBJ2-3
DNA: TGTGCCAGCAGTTTAGGCAAGCGGGGGGATCATACGCAGTATTTT
CDR3: CASSLGKRGDHTQYF

V: TRBV6-2/TRBV6-3
D: .
size: .
J: TRBJ1-1
DNA: TGTGCCAGCAGTTACTCGAGTTTGGGGGCTCCTGAAGCTTTCTTT
CDR3: CASSYSSLGAPEAFF

V: TRBV29-1
D: .
size: many
J: TRBJ1-2
DNA: TGCAGCGACAGAGACAGGTTGTTTGGCTACACCTTC
CDR3: CSDRDRLFGYTF

V: TRBV28
D: TRBD2
size: few
J: TRBJ2-7
DNA: TGTGCCAGCAGTTTGGGGGGACTAGCGACGGGCGAGCAGTACTTC
CDR3: CASSLGGLATGEQYF

V: TRBV12-3/TRBV12-4
D: .
size: many
J: TRBJ1-2
DNA: TGTGCCAGCAGTTTTTACAGCGGGGATGGCTACACCTTC
CDR3: CASSFYSGDGYTF

V: TRBV7-2
D: TRBD2
size: few
J: TRBJ2-1
DNA: TGTGCCAGCAGCCAAGGATTAGCGGGAGGCAGAGGGGAGCAGTTCTTC
CDR3: CASSQGLAGGRGEQFF

V: TRBV28
D: .
size: few
J: TRBJ2-7
DNA: TGTGCCAGCAGCAACAACCGGGTCCCCACCTACGAGCAGTACTTC
CDR3: CASSNNRVPTYEQYF

V: TRBV3-1
D: .
size: few
J: TRBJ1-1
DNA: TGTGCCAGCGGAGAAAGTCACACTGAAGCTTTCTTT
CDR3: CASGESHTEAFF

V: TRBV7-7
D: .
size: few
J: TRBJ2-5
DNA: TGTGCTAGCAGCTTTAACGAGCGAGGGGAGACCCAGTACTTC
CDR3: CASSFNERGETQYF

V: TRBV6-2/TRBV6-3
D: .
size: many
J: TRBJ2-1
DNA: TGTGCCAGCAGTTACTATAGAGGAAACTCCTACAATGAGCAGTTCTTC
CDR3: CASSYYRGNSYNEQFF

V: TRBV3-1
D: TRBD2
size: .
J: TRBJ2-7
DNA: TGTGCCAGCAGCCAGGTAAAGTTCCCCCGACGCGGGACTAGCATACACCCGCCCGGCGAGCAGTACTTC
CDR3: CASSQVKFPRRGTSIHPPGEQYF

V: TRBV11-2
D: .
size: .
J: TRBJ1-1
DNA: TGTGCCAGCAGCTCGGCCTTCAGGGTTAACACTGAAGCTTTCTTT
CDR3: CASSSAFRVNTEAFF

V: TRBV13
D: .
size: .
J: TRBJ2-3
DNA: TGTGCCAGCAGCCAACCCCCTAGGGATACGCAGTATTTT
CDR3: CASSQPPRDTQYF

V: TRBV7-9
D: .
size: .
J: TRBJ1-2
DNA: TGTGCCAGCAGCCCATGGGACCGCTATGGCTACACCTTC
CDR3: CASSPWDRYGYTF

V: TRBV5-6
D: .
size: few
J: TRBJ1-3
DNA: TGTGCCAGCAGCGTACAGGGCCCGCCTGGAAACACCATATATTTT
CDR3: CASSVQGPPGNTIYF

V: TRBV7-6
D: .
size: many
J: TRBJ1-1
DNA: TGTGCCAGCAGCGTAGTCGGGGACATGAACACTGAAGCTTTCTTT
CDR3: CASSVVGDMNTEAFF

V: TRBV20-1
D: .
size: many
J: TRBJ2-3
DNA: TGCAGTGCTAGAGTGGGCATAAGCACAGATACGCAGTATTTT
CDR3: CSARVGISTDTQYF

V: TRBV28
D: .
size: few
J: TRBJ2-6
DNA: TGTGCCAGCAGAACCATACAACTCTCTGGGGCCAACGTCCTGACTTTC
CDR3: CASRTIQLSGANVLTF

V: TRBV2
D: TRBD1
size: few
J: TRBJ2-3
DNA: TGTGCCAGCAGTGATAGGGGACAGGGGGCAAGAGATACGCAGTATTTT
CDR3: CASSDRGQGARDTQYF

V: TRBV7-9
D: .
size: few
J: TRBJ1-5
DNA: TGTGCCAGCAGCGTAGGGGACACCTTCAATCAGCCCCAGCATTTT
CDR3: CASSVGDTFNQPQHF

V: TRBV5-1
D: TRBD2
size: few
J: TRBJ2-1
DNA: TGCGCCAGCATACGCCCGGGGGGGTCTATCTATGAGCAGTTCTTC
CDR3: CASIRPGGSIYEQFF

V: TRBV25-1
D: .
size: many
J: TRBJ1-4
DNA: TGTGCCAGCAGTGTGACAACAACTAATGAAAAACTGTTTTTT
CDR3: CASSVTTTNEKLFF

V: TRBV5-1
D: TRBD2
size: few
J: TRBJ2-7
DNA: TGCGCCAGCAGCTTACAGCCGGGACTAGCGGGGGATGAGCAGTACTTC
CDR3: CASSLQPGLAGDEQYF

V: TRBV4-2
D: .
size: many
J: TRBJ2-7
DNA: TGTGCCAGCAGCCAAGTTGCGGCTAGCGACTACGAGCAGTACTTC
CDR3: CASSQVAASDYEQYF

V: TRBV6-4
D: TRBD2
size: many
J: TRBJ2-1
DNA: TGTGCCAGTTCGCCGCGGGAGGACACCTACAATGAGCAGTTCTTC
CDR3: CASSPREDTYNEQFF

V: TRBV27
D: .
size: few
J: TRBJ2-7
DNA: TGTGCCAGCGGCCCGGCGGGGATTCCCTACGAGCAGTACTTC
CDR3: CASGPAGIPYEQYF

V: TRBV20-1
D: TRBD1
size: .
J: TRBJ1-1
DNA: TGCAGTGCTAGATCAGCAGGGGGCGCGGGGGAGAACACTGAAGCTTTCTTT
CDR3: CSARSAGGAGENTEAFF

V: TRBV7-2
D: .
size: .
J: TRBJ2-7
DNA: TGTGCCAGCAGCCAATGGTACGAGCAGTACTTC
CDR3: CASSQWYEQYF

V: TRBV12-3/TRBV12-4
D: .
size: many
J: TRBJ2-3
DNA: TGTGCCAGCAGTTTAGCAACAGATACGCAGTATTTT
CDR3: CASSLATDTQYF

V: TRBV6-2/TRBV6-3
D: .
size: few
J: TRBJ2-5
DNA: TGTGCCAGCAGTCGCCAAGAGACCCAGTACTTC
CDR3: CASSRQETQYF

V: TRBV2
D: .
size: few
J: TRBJ1-2
DNA: TGTGCCAGCAGTGGAACGAGAGCTAACTATGGCTACACCTTC
CDR3: CASSGTRANYGYTF

V: TRBV29-1
D: .
size: many
J: TRBJ2-5
DNA: TGCAGCGCCCCGAAGGGGACCCAGTACTTC
CDR3: CSAPKGTQYF

V: TRBV29-1
D: .
size: .
J: TRBJ2-3
DNA: TGCAGCGTTGGGGCCCGGGCCGGCGGGGCCACAGATACGCAGTATTTT
CDR3: CSVGARAGGATDTQYF

V: TRBV5-1
D: .
size: .
J: TRBJ2-2
DNA: TGCGCCAGTAGCTTGCGGGTCAGGAACACCGGGGAGCTGTTTTTT
CDR3: CASSLRVRNTGELFF